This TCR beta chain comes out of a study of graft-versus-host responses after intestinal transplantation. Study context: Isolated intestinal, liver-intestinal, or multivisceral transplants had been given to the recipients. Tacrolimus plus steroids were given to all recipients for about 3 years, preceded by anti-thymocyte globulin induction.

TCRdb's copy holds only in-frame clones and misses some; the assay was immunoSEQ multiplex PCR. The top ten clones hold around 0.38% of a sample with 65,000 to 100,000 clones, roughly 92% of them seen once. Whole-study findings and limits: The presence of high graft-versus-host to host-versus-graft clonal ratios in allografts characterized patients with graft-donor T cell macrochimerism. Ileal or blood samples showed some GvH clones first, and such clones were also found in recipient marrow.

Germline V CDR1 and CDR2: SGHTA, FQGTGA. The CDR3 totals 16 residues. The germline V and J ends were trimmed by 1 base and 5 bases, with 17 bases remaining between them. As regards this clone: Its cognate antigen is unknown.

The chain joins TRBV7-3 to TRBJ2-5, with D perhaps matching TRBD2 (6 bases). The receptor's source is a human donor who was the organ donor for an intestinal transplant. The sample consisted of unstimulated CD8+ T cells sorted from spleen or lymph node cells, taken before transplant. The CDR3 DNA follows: TGTGCCAGCAGCTTAAAGTCACGCGCGGGGCAGGAGACCCAGTACTTC. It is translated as CASSLKSRAGQETQYF.